The 5 T cell receptor beta chains listed next were all sequenced from one sample in a study of PD-1 blockade in classical Hodgkin lymphoma. Sequenced by immunoSEQ multiplex PCR; TCRdb stores in-frame clones only, minus some. Of approximately 7,900 clones detected, around 78% appear once; the ten largest clones hold 45%. As for time point: cycle 4 day 1 (C4D1), after 5 to 7 weeks of nivolumab. Every patient relapsed after autologous stem cell transplantation, and brentuximab vedotin exposure varied. The starting material was peripheral blood mononuclear cells (PBMCs), obtained before the fourth cycle of nivolumab. Source of these receptors: a human donor with classical Hodgkin lymphoma.

V and J are TRBV5-8 and TRBJ2-7; D is undetermined. The CDR3 loop spans 9 amino acids. CDR1 is SGHTS and CDR2 is YDEGEE in the germline V gene. V was clipped by 0 bases and J by 13 bases, with 5 bases between them. This CDR3 is CASSLGLYF. The CDR3 bases are TGTGCCAGCAGCTTGGGTCTCTACTTC.

The chain joins TRBV4-2 to TRBJ2-4, with 10 bases identical to TRBD1. Germline V gene lookup returns CDR1 LGHNA and CDR2 YNFKEQ. This CDR3 has 19 amino acids. V shed 4 bases and J 0 bases; nucleotides not matched to a gene: 12. DNA for the CDR3: TGTGCCAGCAGCCCAAACACCGGGACAGGGGTTTCAGCCAAAAACATTCAGTACTTC. This sequence encodes CASSPNTGTGVSAKNIQYF.

This chain connects TRBV13 to TRBJ2-3; D not certain. Germline loops: CDR1 PRHDT, CDR2 FYEKMQ (reference sequence). The CDR3 runs 13 residues. Trimming removed 5 bases at V and 0 bases at J, with 6 bases between. The CDR3 nucleotides read TGTGCCAGCAGCCAACCCAGCACAGATACGCAGTATTTT. It yields the protein CASSQPSTDTQYF.

The chain combines TRBV9 with TRBJ1-1; D unresolved. Germline loops: CDR1 SGDLS, CDR2 YYNGEE. The CDR3 spans 14 residues. Trimming cost V 0 bases and J 4 bases, with 10 bases left between them. The DNA for the CDR3 is TGTGCCAGCAGCGTAGGCTCTACGGGCACTGAAGCTTTCTTT. It yields the protein CASSVGSTGTEAFF.

This chain connects TRBV9 to TRBJ2-2; no clear D gene. The CDR3 runs 13 residues. The germline V and J ends were trimmed by 0 bases and 5 bases, with 5 bases remaining between them. In germline, CDR1 is SGDLS, CDR2 YYNGEE. CDR3 DNA: TGTGCCAGCAGCGTAGGCGATACCGGGGAGCTGTTTTTT. This sequence encodes CASSVGDTGELFF.